This TCR beta chain is from a study of sequential checkpoint blockade in melanoma. Described treatment: randomized to nivolumab then ipilimumab (arm A) or the reverse (arm B). Using immunoSEQ multiplex PCR, the repertoire was profiled, and TCRdb retains in-frame clones only, with some absent. This table has about 19,000 clones, about two thirds appearing once. This TCR was sampled from a human donor with melanoma. The sample here was CD8+ T cells sorted from blood (inferred from file names), taken from a patient given nivolumab and ipilimumab in sequence.

The CDR3 spells CASRGGPGNTIYF. The CDR3 coding sequence is TGCGCCAGCAGAGGAGGTCCTGGAAACACCATATATTTT. V gene TRBV4-1 combines with J gene TRBJ1-3; the D is unclear. The germline V gene encodes CDR1 MGHRA and CDR2 YSYEKL. The V and J ends lost 6 bases and 2 bases respectively, with 8 bases between them. This CDR3 has 13 residues.